Listed here are 27 T cell receptor beta chains from one sample, sequenced in a study of sequential checkpoint blockade in melanoma. Treatment here: randomized to nivolumab then ipilimumab (arm A) or the reverse (arm B). The repertoire was sequenced with immunoSEQ multiplex PCR; TCRdb's copy has only in-frame clones and lacks some. Here the sample spans about 10,000 clones, roughly 80% being singletons. This material consisted of CD8+ T cells sorted from blood (inferred from file names), taken from a patient given nivolumab and ipilimumab in sequence. Receptors originate from a human donor with melanoma.

This clone was detected a few times. The chain couples TRBV4-3 to TRBJ2-2; D is perhaps TRBD2 (5 bases). Germline CDR1 reads LGHNA; CDR2 reads YSLEER. The CDR3 spans 16 residues. Between the trimmed V and J ends, which lost 0 bases and 7 bases, there was a span of 15 bases. CDR3 protein: CASSQDWRGIFGELFF. CDR3 DNA sequence: TGCGCCAGCAGCCAAGATTGGCGAGGGATCTTCGGGGAGCTGTTTTTT.

V gene TRBV7-6 combines with J gene TRBJ2-2; D not certain. The CDR3 contains 15 residues. Trimming pared 1 base from V and 1 base from J, leaving 7 bases between. Germline CDR1 is SGHVS and CDR2 is FNYEAQ. The CDR3 here is CASSLVGENTGELFF. For the CDR3, the DNA is TGTGCCAGCAGCTTAGTGGGCGAGAACACCGGGGAGCTGTTTTTT.

The J gene is TRBJ2-7, the V gene TRBV5-6; 7 positions match TRBD1. Looked up from germline, CDR1 is SGHDT and CDR2 is YYEEEE. V shed 3 bases and J 4 bases; nucleotides not matched to a gene: 7. The CDR3 runs 14 residues. CDR3 amino acids: CASSYRDSTYEQYF. CDR3 in DNA: TGTGCCAGCAGCTACCGGGACAGTACATACGAGCAGTACTTC.

The V gene is TRBV7-6, the J gene TRBJ2-5; TRBD1 is a possible D gene (6 bases). The J call could be wrong; TRBJ2-7 is a better fit for the DNA end. The CDR3 runs to 15 residues. Germline V gene sequence: CDR1 SGHVS, CDR2 FNYEAQ. The CDR3 bases are TGTGCCAGCAGCCCCCGGGACACAGGTCCCTACGAGCAGTACTTC. Amino acid sequence: CASSPRDTGPYEQYF.

V and J are TRBV15 and TRBJ1-5; D perhaps matches TRBD1 (6 bases). Deletions cut 8 bases from V and 0 bases from J, with 14 bases between. The CDR3 is 15 residues long. The germline V gene has CDR1 LNHNV and CDR2 YYDKDF (reference sequence). The CDR3 bases are TGTGCCACCGCAGGGGACGGTAATAGCAATCAGCCCCAGCATTTT. This gives the protein CATAGDGNSNQPQHF.

The rearrangement links TRBV5-6 to TRBJ1-1, with D possibly being TRBD1 (5 bases). V lost 3 bases and J lost 6, with 21 bases in between. Germline CDR1 reads SGHDT; CDR2 reads YYEEEE. The CDR3 is 16 residues long. The CDR3 loop reads CASSSLETAGMSEAFF. The DNA for the CDR3 is TGTGCCAGCAGCTCGCTAGAGACAGCGGGGATGTCTGAAGCTTTCTTT.

This clone occurred a few times. The chain uses TRBV7-9 and TRBJ2-1, with 9 bases fitting TRBD2. Germline CDR1 and CDR2: SEHNR and FQNEAQ (reference sequence). J lost 6 bases, V lost 5 bases, and 8 bases had no gene match. The CDR3 runs to 15 residues. The CDR3 sequence is CASSLTSGGGNEQFF. CDR3 nucleotide sequence: TGTGCCAGCAGCCTGACTAGCGGCGGGGGCAATGAGCAGTTCTTC.

CDR3 sequence: CASSLVSAGEQFF. Written as DNA, the CDR3 is TGTGCCAGCAGCTTAGTATCGGCGGGTGAGCAGTTCTTC. This chain links TRBV7-9 with TRBJ2-1, with a weak D call TRBD2 (5 bases). Germline lookup yields CDR1 SEHNR and CDR2 FQNEAQ (reference sequence). The CDR3 spans 13 residues. Between the trimmed V and J ends, which lost 1 base and 9 bases, there was a span of 10 bases.

This chain joins TRBV7-9 and TRBJ1-4, with 10 nucleotides matching TRBD1. CDR1 is SEHNR, CDR2 FQNEAQ, per germline (reference sequence). CDR3 size: 16 residues. J was trimmed by 5 bases and V by 0 bases; bases with no gene match: 3. The CDR3 DNA reads as TGTGCCAGCAGCTTAGCTCCGGGACAGGGGAATGAAAAACTGTTTTTT. It encodes CASSLAPGQGNEKLFF.

The J gene is TRBJ2-2, the V gene TRBV7-3; 8 bases line up with TRBD2. V shed 5 bases, J shed 0 bases, and the junction held 8 bases outside the gene matches. The CDR3 is made up of 17 amino acids. Germline-derived CDR1 and CDR2 are SGHTA and FQGTGA. CDR3 protein: CASSTPQREPNTGELFF. CDR3 nucleotide sequence: TGTGCCAGCAGCACGCCCCAGCGGGAGCCGAACACCGGGGAGCTGTTTTTT. The full variable domain, with the rest looked up from reference TRBV7-3 and TRBJ2-2, is GAGVSQTPSNKVTEKGKYVELRCDPISGHTALYWYRQSLGQGPEFLIYFQGTGAADDSGLPNDRFFAVRPEGSVSTLKIQRTERGDSAVYLCASSTPQREPNTGELFFGEGSRLTVL.

This rearrangement joins TRBV27 to TRBJ2-7; 7 bases are a match to TRBD2. V shed 6 bases and J 0 bases; nucleotides not matched to a gene: 2. The CDR3 covers 13 residues. Germline V gives CDR1 MNHEY, CDR2 SMNVEV (reference sequence). CDR3 sequence (DNA): TGTGCCAGCAGGTCTAGCGGCTCCTACGAGCAGTACTTC. This gives the protein CASRSSGSYEQYF.

The chain employs TRBV27 and TRBJ2-1; TRBD2 matches at 10 bases. Trimming took 6 bases from V and 8 from J; bases not matched to a gene: 10. Germline V gene lookup returns CDR1 MNHEY and CDR2 SMNVEV (reference sequence). CDR3 length: 15 residues. CDR3 sequence: CASRGPSGSIHEQFF. The CDR3 DNA reads as TGTGCCAGCAGGGGTCCTAGCGGGAGTATTCATGAGCAGTTCTTC.

This clone was recorded a few times. This rearrangement joins TRBV28 to TRBJ2-1; 8 bases align to TRBD2. Germline V gives CDR1 MDHEN, CDR2 SYDVKM. CDR3 length: 14 amino acids. The J segment lost 9 bases and the V segment lost 3 bases, leaving 7 bases of the junction unmatched. The CDR3, as DNA: TGTGCCAGCAGTTTCGCACTCGGGGGGGGTGAGCAGTTCTTC. As protein: CASSFALGGGEQFF. Full variable domain (rest looked up from reference TRBV28 and TRBJ2-1): DVKVTQSSRYLVKRTGEKVFLECVQDMDHENMFWYRQDPGLGLRLIYFSYDVKMKEKGDIPEGYSVSREKKERFSLILESASTNQTSMYLCASSFALGGGEQFFGPGTRLTVL.

The chain has TRBV28 and TRBJ1-2, with 8 positions matching TRBD1. The V segment lost 4 bases and the J segment 6 bases; nucleotides outside the gene matches: 7. The CDR3 has 14 amino acids. CDR1 MDHEN and CDR2 SYDVKM come from the germline V gene. CDR3 DNA: TGTGCCAGCAGTTCGCAGGGGGCTCTTGATGGCTACACCTTC. Protein: CASSSQGALDGYTF.

The gene calls are TRBV18 and TRBJ2-7, with 7 bases aligning to TRBD1. This CDR3 contains 14 residues. The junction had 9 bases not matched to a gene; V was cut back by 8 bases and J by 2 bases. Per germline, CDR1 KGHSH and CDR2 LQKENI. CDR3 sequence reads: CASRGDSPAYEQYF. In nucleotides, the CDR3 is TGTGCCAGCCGTGGGGACAGCCCCGCCTACGAGCAGTACTTC. Complete variable domain (other parts from reference TRBV18 and TRBJ2-7): NAGVMQNPRHLVRRRGQEARLRCSPMKGHSHVYWYRQLPEEGLKFMVYLQKENIIDESGMPKERFSAEFPKEGPSILRIQQVVRGDSAAYFCASRGDSPAYEQYFGPGTRLTVT.

This rearrangement joins TRBV27 to TRBJ2-4; the D is unclear. V lost 5 bases, J lost 2 bases, and 10 bases lay in between. The CDR3 totals 14 residues. The V gene's germline CDR1 is MNHEY and CDR2 SMNVEV (reference sequence). CDR3 coding DNA: TGTGCCAGCAGTCCCCTACAGTCCAAAAACATTCAGTACTTC. Protein sequence: CASSPLQSKNIQYF.

This clone was observed a handful of times. J is TRBJ2-5 and V is TRBV6-5; D is perhaps TRBD1 (6 bases). The closer fit of TRBJ2-7 to the DNA end suggests the J call may be wrong. The CDR3 extends over 12 amino acids. Germline CDR1 reads MNHEY; CDR2 reads SVGAGI. CDR3 in amino acids: CASGGPSYEQYF. As DNA, the CDR3 is TGTGCCAGCGGGGGCCCATCCTACGAGCAGTACTTC.

The rearrangement joins TRBV7-6 to TRBJ2-1, with D possibly TRBD2 on 6 matching bases. CDR3 length equals 14 residues. The V gene's germline CDR1 is SGHVS and CDR2 FNYEAQ. V shed 5 bases and J shed 2 bases, with 10 bases lying between them. In DNA, the CDR3 is TGTGCCAGCAGCCCCGGGAGCCCCTACAATGAGCAGTTCTTC. Translated: CASSPGSPYNEQFF.

The CDR3 nucleotides read TGTGCCAGCAGCTTTGGGACAGACTCCTACGAGCAGTACTTC. It translates to CASSFGTDSYEQYF. V is TRBV5-4 and J is TRBJ2-7; 7 nucleotides match TRBD1. After removal of 2 bases from V and 0 bases from J, the junction contained 2 bases not matched to a gene. CDR1 is SGHNT and CDR2 is YYREEE in the germline V gene (reference sequence). This CDR3 region has 14 residues. Using reference TRBV5-4 and TRBJ2-7 for the parts outside the CDR3, the full variable domain is ETGVTQSPTHLIKTRGQQVTLRCSSQSGHNTVSWYQQALGQGPQFIFQYYREEENGRGNFPPRFSGLQFPNYSSELNVNALELDDSALYLCASSFGTDSYEQYFGPGTRLTVT.

The rearrangement uses TRBV28 and TRBJ2-5, with 11 bases lining up with TRBD2. The closer fit of TRBJ2-7 to the DNA end suggests the J call may be wrong. The germline V gene encodes CDR1 MDHEN and CDR2 SYDVKM. The CDR3 sequence is 17 residues long. This CDR3 is CASSSLPGLAEKREQYF. The CDR3 DNA follows: TGTGCCAGCAGTTCACTGCCGGGACTAGCGGAGAAACGCGAGCAGTACTTC.

This clone was counted only a few times. The J gene is TRBJ1-5, the V gene TRBV7-9; no clear D gene. Trimming took 3 bases from V and 0 from J, leaving 9 bases between them. The CDR3 is 15 residues long. Germline-derived CDR1 and CDR2 are SEHNR and FQNEAQ (reference sequence). The CDR3 DNA reads as TGTGCCAGCAGCTTGGGAGGTTATAGCAATCAGCCCCAGCATTTT. Translation gives CASSLGGYSNQPQHF.

The rearrangement uses TRBV7-9 and TRBJ1-1, with no clear D. The CDR3 consists of 13 residues. V was shortened by 7 bases and J by 6 bases, with 15 bases between the two germline ends. Looked up from germline, CDR1 is SEHNR and CDR2 is FQNEAQ (reference sequence). This CDR3 is CASTLSGSAEAFF. The DNA of the CDR3 is TGTGCCAGCACCCTAAGCGGATCCGCTGAAGCTTTCTTT.

A word on this clone: Other DNA sequences from this sample encode an identical CDR3 as well. The genes are TRBV27 and TRBJ2-7, with TRBD1 matching 7 bases. Germline V lookup: CDR1 MNHEY, CDR2 SMNVEV (reference sequence). The CDR3 runs to 8 residues. V shed 11 bases and J 9 bases; nucleotides not matched to a gene: 1. CDR3 nucleotide sequence: TGTGCCGCAGGGGGGCAGTACTTC. It encodes CAAGGQYF.

This clone was recorded a few times. V and J are TRBV27 and TRBJ2-7; the match to TRBD1 covers 7 bases. The length of the CDR3 is 14 residues. Germline CDR1 reads MNHEY; CDR2 reads SMNVEV (reference sequence). Trimming took 7 bases from V and 5 from J; bases not matched to a gene: 11. As DNA, the CDR3 is TGTGCCAGCAAGCCGGGACAGTCGCCCCACGAGCAGTACTTC. Translating it yields CASKPGQSPHEQYF.

The V gene is TRBV7-9, the J gene TRBJ1-1; possibly TRBD1 for D (5 bases). Trimming took off 2 bases at V and 3 bases at J, with 7 bases between the two ends. The CDR3 extends over 13 amino acids. CDR1 SEHNR and CDR2 FQNEAQ come from the germline V gene (reference sequence). The CDR3 DNA is TGTGCCAGCAGCTTACCGGGGGACACTGAAGCTTTCTTT. Amino acids: CASSLPGDTEAFF.

The chain couples TRBV4-3 to TRBJ2-2; a weak D match, TRBD1 (5 bases). Germline V gives CDR1 LGHNA, CDR2 YSLEER. The CDR3 spans 14 residues. V was shortened by 0 bases and J by 6 bases, with 8 bases between the two germline ends. The CDR3 DNA is TGCGCCAGCAGCCAAGATGGGGCTCCCGGGGAGCTGTTTTTT. Protein sequence: CASSQDGAPGELFF.

The genes are TRBV6-5 and TRBJ2-5, with D unresolved. The V end lost 4 bases, the J end lost 1 base, and 7 bases lay between the germline ends. This CDR3 contains 13 residues. Germline V gives CDR1 MNHEY, CDR2 SVGAGI. CDR3 residues: CASSLGSQETQYF. The CDR3 DNA is TGTGCCAGCAGTTTGGGCAGCCAAGAGACCCAGTACTTC.